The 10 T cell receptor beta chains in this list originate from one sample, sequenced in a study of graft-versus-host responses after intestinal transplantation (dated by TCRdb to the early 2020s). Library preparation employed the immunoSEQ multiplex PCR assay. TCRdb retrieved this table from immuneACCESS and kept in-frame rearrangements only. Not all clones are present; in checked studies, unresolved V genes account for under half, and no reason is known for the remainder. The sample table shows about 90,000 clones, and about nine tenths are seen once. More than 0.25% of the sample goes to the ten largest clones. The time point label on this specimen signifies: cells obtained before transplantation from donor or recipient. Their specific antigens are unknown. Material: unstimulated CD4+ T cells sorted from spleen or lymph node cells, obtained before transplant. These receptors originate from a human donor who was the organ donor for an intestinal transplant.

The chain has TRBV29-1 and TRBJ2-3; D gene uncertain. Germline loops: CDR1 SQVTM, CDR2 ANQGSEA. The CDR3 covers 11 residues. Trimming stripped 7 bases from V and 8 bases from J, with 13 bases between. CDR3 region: CSAGPSSTQYF. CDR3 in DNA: TGCAGCGCTGGCCCATCAAGTACGCAGTATTTT.

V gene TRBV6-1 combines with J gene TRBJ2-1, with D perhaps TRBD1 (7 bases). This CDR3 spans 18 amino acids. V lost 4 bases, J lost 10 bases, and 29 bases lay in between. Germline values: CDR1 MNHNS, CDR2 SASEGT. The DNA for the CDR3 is TGTGCCAGCAGTGCTAGAGGGGGCCGCACCCACCGCGGGGAAGAGCAGTTCTTC. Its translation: CASSARGGRTHRGEEQFF.

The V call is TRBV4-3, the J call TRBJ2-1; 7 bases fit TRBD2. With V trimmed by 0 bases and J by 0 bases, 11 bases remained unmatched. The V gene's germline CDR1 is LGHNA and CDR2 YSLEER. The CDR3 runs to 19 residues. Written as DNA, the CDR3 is TGCGCCAGCAGCCAAGAAGGGTTGCGGGGGAGGGACTCCTACAATGAGCAGTTCTTC. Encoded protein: CASSQEGLRGRDSYNEQFF.

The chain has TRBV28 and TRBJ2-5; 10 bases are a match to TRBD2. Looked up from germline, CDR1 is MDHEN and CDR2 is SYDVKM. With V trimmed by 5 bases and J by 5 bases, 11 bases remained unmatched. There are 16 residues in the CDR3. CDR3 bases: TGTGCCAGCAGTACCATTAGCGGGAGGAGGGTCGAGACCCAGTACTTC. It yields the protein CASSTISGRRVETQYF.

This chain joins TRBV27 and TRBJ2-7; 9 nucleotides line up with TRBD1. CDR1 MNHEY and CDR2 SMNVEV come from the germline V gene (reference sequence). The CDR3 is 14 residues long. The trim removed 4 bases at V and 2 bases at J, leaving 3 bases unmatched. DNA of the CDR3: TGTGCCAGCAGTTCCTACAGGGGGCCCTACGAGCAGTACTTC. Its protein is CASSSYRGPYEQYF.

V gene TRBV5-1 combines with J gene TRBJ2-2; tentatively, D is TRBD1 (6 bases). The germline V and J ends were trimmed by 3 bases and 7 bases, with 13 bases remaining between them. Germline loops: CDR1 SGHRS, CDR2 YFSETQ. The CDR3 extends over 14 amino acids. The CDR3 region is CASSYRLDSGELFF. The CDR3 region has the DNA TGCGCCAGCAGCTACCGTCTGGACAGCGGGGAGCTGTTTTTT.

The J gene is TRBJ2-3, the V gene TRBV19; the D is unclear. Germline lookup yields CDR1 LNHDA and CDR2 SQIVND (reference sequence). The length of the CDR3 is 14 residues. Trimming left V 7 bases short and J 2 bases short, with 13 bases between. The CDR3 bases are TGTGCCAGTAAGAGGAGCTCCGCCACAGATACGCAGTATTTT. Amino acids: CASKRSSATDTQYF.

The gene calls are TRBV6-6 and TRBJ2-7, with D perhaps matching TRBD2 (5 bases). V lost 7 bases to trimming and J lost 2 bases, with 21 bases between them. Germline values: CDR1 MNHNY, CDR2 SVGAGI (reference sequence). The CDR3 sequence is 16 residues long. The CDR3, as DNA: TGTGCCAGCAATCCGCGGCCGAGGGAGAAGACCTACGAGCAGTACTTC. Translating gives CASNPRPREKTYEQYF.

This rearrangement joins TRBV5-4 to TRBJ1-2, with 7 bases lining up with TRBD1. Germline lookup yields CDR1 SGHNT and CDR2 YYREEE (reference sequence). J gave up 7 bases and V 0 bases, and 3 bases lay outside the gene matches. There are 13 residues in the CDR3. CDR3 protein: CASSLEGARGYTF. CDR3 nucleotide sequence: TGTGCCAGCAGCTTGGAGGGGGCCCGTGGCTACACCTTC.

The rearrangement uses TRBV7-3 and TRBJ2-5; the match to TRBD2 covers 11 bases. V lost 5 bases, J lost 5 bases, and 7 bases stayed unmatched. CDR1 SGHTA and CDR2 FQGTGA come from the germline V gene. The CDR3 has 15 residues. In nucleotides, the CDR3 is TGTGCCAGCAGCACAGGGACTAGCGGACGGGAGACCCAGTACTTC. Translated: CASSTGTSGRETQYF. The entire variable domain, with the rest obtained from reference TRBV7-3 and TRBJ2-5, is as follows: GAGVSQTPSNKVTEKGKYVELRCDPISGHTALYWYRQSLGQGPEFLIYFQGTGAADDSGLPNDRFFAVRPEGSVSTLKIQRTERGDSAVYLCASSTGTSGRETQYFGPGTRLLVL.